The rows below give T cell receptor beta chains drawn from one sample of a study of cytomegalovirus exposure and HLA in healthy donors. Produced via immunoSEQ multiplex PCR; TCRdb's table is partial and in-frame only. The top ten clones hold 8.6% of a sample with roughly 100,000 clones, under 80% of them seen once. Sequencing was done on a sample of PBMCs. These receptors all come from a woman aged 40 to 50 in good health and CMV-seropositive. CDR3s include the opening cysteine and the closing phenylalanine or tryptophan.

j_call v_call cdr3_aa
TRBJ2-7 TRBV6-6 CASSSHVGGHYEQYF
TRBJ1-1 TRBV5-6 CASRSPGAEAFF
TRBJ2-1 TRBV12-5 CASGLGGLRSFGEQFF
TRBJ2-7 TRBV7-6 CASSLLWPGVYEQYF
TRBJ2-5 TRBV28 CASSSRETQYF
TRBJ1-5 TRBV19 CASSSRAQGSGQPQHF
TRBJ2-1 TRBV19 CASSIDVARRNNEQFF
TRBJ2-4 TRBV15 CATSRDYRQENIQYF
TRBJ2-1 TRBV7-2 CASSLVRGNEQFF
TRBJ2-3 TRBV11-2 CASSPGTGGWTDTQYF
TRBJ2-1 TRBV7-7 CASSLNGRLAAYNEQFF
TRBJ2-5 TRBV2 CASKGRTETQYF
- TRBV29-1 CSVGGVSYEQYF
TRBJ1-1 TRBV6-6 CASSYGGGRRVTEAFF
TRBJ2-1 TRBV5-1 CASSLAGGRALRHDEQFF
TRBJ2-4 TRBV27 CASSTGSREMSKNIQYF
TRBJ2-5 TRBV6-6 CASTFPGVGETQYF
TRBJ2-7 TRBV10-2 CASSPGQGFEQYF
TRBJ1-1 TRBV7-2 CASSLARQGATEAFF
TRBJ1-5 TRBV9 CASSVEPGREQPQHF
TRBJ1-1 TRBV14 CASSQQGAITEAFF
TRBJ1-2 TRBV6-1 CASTLLGVYNYGYTF
TRBJ2-5 TRBV28 CASSSGGNQETQYF
TRBJ2-3 TRBV4-3 CASSQVAGDTQYF